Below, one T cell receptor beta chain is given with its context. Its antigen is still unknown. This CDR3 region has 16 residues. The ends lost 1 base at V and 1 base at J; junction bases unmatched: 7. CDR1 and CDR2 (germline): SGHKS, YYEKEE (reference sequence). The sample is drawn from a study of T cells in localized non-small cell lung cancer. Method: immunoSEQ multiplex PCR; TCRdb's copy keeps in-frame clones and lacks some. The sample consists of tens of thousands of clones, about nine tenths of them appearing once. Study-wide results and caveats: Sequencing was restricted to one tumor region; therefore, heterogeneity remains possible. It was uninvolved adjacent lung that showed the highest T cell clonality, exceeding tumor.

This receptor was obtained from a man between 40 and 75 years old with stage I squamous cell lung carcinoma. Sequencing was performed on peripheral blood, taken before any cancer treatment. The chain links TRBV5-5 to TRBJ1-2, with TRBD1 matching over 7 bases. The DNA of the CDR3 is TGTGCCAGCAGCTTGCTAGACAGGGTCAGTAACTATGGCTACACCTTC. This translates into CASSLLDRVSNYGYTF.